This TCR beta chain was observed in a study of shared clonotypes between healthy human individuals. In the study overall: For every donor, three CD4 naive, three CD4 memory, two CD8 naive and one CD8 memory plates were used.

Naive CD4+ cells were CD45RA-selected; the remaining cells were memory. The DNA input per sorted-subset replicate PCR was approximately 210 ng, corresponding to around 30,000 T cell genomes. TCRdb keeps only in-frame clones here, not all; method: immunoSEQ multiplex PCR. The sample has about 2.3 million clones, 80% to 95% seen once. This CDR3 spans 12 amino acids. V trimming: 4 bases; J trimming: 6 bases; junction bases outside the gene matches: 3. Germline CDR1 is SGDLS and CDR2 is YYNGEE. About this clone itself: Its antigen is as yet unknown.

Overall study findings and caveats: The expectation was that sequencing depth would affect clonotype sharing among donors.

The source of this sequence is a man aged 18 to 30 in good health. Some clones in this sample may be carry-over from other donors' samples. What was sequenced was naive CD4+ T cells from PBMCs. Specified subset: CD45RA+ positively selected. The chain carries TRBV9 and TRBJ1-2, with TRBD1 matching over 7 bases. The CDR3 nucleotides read TGTGCCAGCAGCCTGACAGGGAATGGCTACACCTTC. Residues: CASSLTGNGYTF.